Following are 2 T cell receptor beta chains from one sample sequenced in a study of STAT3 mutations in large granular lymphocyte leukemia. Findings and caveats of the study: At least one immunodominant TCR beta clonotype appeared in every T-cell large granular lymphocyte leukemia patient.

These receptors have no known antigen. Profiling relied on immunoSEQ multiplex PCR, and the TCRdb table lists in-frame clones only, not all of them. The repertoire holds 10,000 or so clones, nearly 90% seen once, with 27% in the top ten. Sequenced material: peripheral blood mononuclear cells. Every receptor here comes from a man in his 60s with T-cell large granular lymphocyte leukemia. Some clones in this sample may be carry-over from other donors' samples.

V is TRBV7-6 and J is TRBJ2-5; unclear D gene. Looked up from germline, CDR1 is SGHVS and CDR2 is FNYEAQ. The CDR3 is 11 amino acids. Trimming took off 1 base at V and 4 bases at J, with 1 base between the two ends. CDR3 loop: CASSLVETQYF. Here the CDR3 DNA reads TGTGCCAGCAGCTTAGTAGAGACCCAGTACTTC.

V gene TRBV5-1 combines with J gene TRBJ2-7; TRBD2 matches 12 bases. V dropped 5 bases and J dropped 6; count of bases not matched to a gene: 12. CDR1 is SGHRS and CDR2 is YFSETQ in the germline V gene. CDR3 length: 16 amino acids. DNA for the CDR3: TGCGCCAGCAGTTGGCCCCGACTAGCGGGAGAAACCGAGCAGTACTTC. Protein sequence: CASSWPRLAGETEQYF.